These 24 T cell receptor beta chains share one sample of origin, sequenced in a study of cytomegalovirus exposure and HLA in healthy donors. The protocol was immunoSEQ multiplex PCR, while the TCRdb copy is restricted to in-frame clones and leaves out a portion. The sample lists about 130,000 clones; roughly 87% were seen once. The sequencing sample was made of PBMCs. All receptors derive from a woman aged 18-35 years in good health and CMV-seronegative.

The chain has TRBV5-3 and TRBJ1-5, with D maybe TRBD1 (6 bases). TRBV5-3 falls under the ORF class, with uncertain function. V was pared by 2 bases and J by 4 bases, with 16 bases between. The CDR3 sequence is 16 residues long. CDR3 residues: CARSFRGRDKNQPQHF. CDR3 sequence (DNA): TGTGCCAGAAGCTTTCGCGGCAGGGACAAGAATCAGCCCCAGCATTTT.

The chain links TRBV18 to TRBJ1-1; D gene unclear. Germline V gives CDR1 KGHSH, CDR2 LQKENI. The CDR3 runs 17 residues. The germline V and J ends were trimmed by 2 bases and 3 bases, with 19 bases remaining between them. The CDR3 here is CASSPWRDEGMDTEAFF. The CDR3 DNA reads as TGTGCCAGCTCACCATGGAGGGATGAGGGCATGGACACTGAAGCTTTCTTT. Filled out from reference TRBV18 and TRBJ1-1, the complete variable domain reads NAGVMQNPRHLVRRRGQEARLRCSPMKGHSHVYWYRQLPEEGLKFMVYLQKENIIDESGMPKERFSAEFPKEGPSILRIQQVVRGDSAAYFCASSPWRDEGMDTEAFFGQGTRLTVV.

To note about this clone: The junction shows a germline mismatch at one end, possibly a read error. This chain connects TRBV15 to TRBJ1-5; D is unresolved. The CDR3 contains 13 residues. In germline, CDR1 is LNHNV, CDR2 YYDKDF (reference sequence). The CDR3 loop reads CATGPTSSQPQHF. CDR3 coding DNA: TGTGCCACCGGGCCCACGAGCAGTCAGCCCCAGCATTTT.

The V and J genes are TRBV6-1 and TRBJ2-2; 8 nucleotides line up with TRBD2. Unmatched junction bases numbered 5, after V lost 6 bases and J lost 2 bases. The CDR3 consists of 15 residues. Germline V gene data show CDR1 as MNHNS and CDR2 as SASEGT. As DNA, the CDR3 is TGTGCCAGCAGATTTAGCGGGATAAACACCGGGGAGCTGTTTTTT. Encoded protein: CASRFSGINTGELFF.

The chain recombines TRBV28 with TRBJ1-1, with D uncertain. Per the germline V gene, CDR1 is MDHEN and CDR2 is SYDVKM. The CDR3 is 11 amino acids. The ends were cut back, 7 bases at V and 1 base at J, with 4 bases in the middle. This CDR3 reads CASTSNTEAFF. For the CDR3, the DNA is TGTGCCAGCACCTCGAACACTGAAGCTTTCTTT.

This rearrangement joins TRBV28 to TRBJ1-4; 9 bases agree with TRBD1. V was clipped by 7 bases and J by 7 bases; unmatched bases: 7. The CDR3 has 14 residues. CDR1 and CDR2 (germline): MDHEN, SYDVKM. The CDR3 loop is CASITGGTGEKLFF. The CDR3 coding sequence is TGTGCCAGCATCACAGGGGGCACAGGTGAAAAACTGTTTTTT.

V and J are TRBV27 and TRBJ2-5; 8 positions agree with TRBD1. The ends lost 5 bases at V and 6 bases at J; junction bases unmatched: 20. Germline V gives CDR1 MNHEY, CDR2 SMNVEV (reference sequence). The CDR3 contains 18 residues. The CDR3 sequence is CASSLSYFQGQARKTQYF. The CDR3 coding sequence is TGTGCCAGCAGTCTCTCGTATTTCCAGGGACAGGCTCGTAAGACCCAGTACTTC.

This chain uses TRBV28 with TRBJ1-2; D is undetermined. The CDR3 covers 13 residues. Germline V gives CDR1 MDHEN, CDR2 SYDVKM. Trimming left V 6 bases short and J 4 bases short, with 12 bases between. CDR3 coding DNA: TGTGCCAGCAGCCCCGGTTACTCCTATGGCTACACCTTC. Its protein product is CASSPGYSYGYTF.

The genes are TRBV7-9 and TRBJ2-5; no reliable D call. Germline V gives CDR1 SEHNR, CDR2 FQNEAQ (reference sequence). This CDR3 has 15 amino acids. With 1 base removed from V and 4 bases from J, the gap between germline ends came to 13 bases. As DNA, the CDR3 is TGTGCCAGCAGCTTAGGCGGATATGAAGGAGAGACCCAGTACTTC. This codes for CASSLGGYEGETQYF.

This clone has only one observation. V usage is TRBV30 and J usage is TRBJ1-4; 12 nucleotides align to TRBD1. Germline V gives CDR1 GTSNPN, CDR2 SVGIG (reference sequence). This CDR3 is 17 amino acids long. Germline trimming cut 2 bases from V and 8 bases from J; bases unmatched to any gene: 12. For the CDR3, the DNA is TGTGCCTGGAGTAAACCCCCGGGACAGGGGGCAAGGGAAAAACTGTTTTTT. Translation gives CAWSKPPGQGAREKLFF.

The chain uses TRBV2 and TRBJ1-6; the D gene is possibly TRBD1 (5 bases). The CDR3 has 19 amino acids. V was trimmed by 10 bases and J by 0 bases, leaving 25 bases between them. The germline V gene encodes CDR1 SNHLY and CDR2 FYNNEI. CDR3 nucleotide sequence: TGTGCCACGAAGTCTGCCCCGGGACTGTCGAGCTCCTATAATTCACCCCTCCACTTT. Encoded protein: CATKSAPGLSSSYNSPLHF. Using reference TRBV2 and TRBJ1-6 for the parts outside the CDR3, the full variable domain is EPEVTQTPSHQVTQMGQEVILRCVPISNHLYFYWYRQILGQKVEFLVSFYNNEISEKSEIFDDQFSVERPDGSNFTLKIRSTKLEDSAMYFCATKSAPGLSSSYNSPLHFGNGTRLTVT.

This chain joins TRBV28 and TRBJ2-7, with TRBD2 matching over 11 bases. After removal of 3 bases from V and 2 bases from J, the junction contained 3 bases not matched to a gene. Germline CDR1 MDHEN, CDR2 SYDVKM. The CDR3 spans 15 residues. CDR3 sequence: CASSFGTSGAYEQYF. In DNA form, the CDR3 reads TGTGCCAGCAGTTTTGGGACTAGCGGAGCCTACGAGCAGTACTTC.

The CDR3 DNA reads TGTGCCAGCAGTTTATCCGCAACTAATGAAAAACTGTTTTTT. Amino acid sequence: CASSLSATNEKLFF. This chain joins TRBV28 and TRBJ1-4; no definite D call. The CDR3 is made up of 14 amino acids. Trimming shortened V by 1 base and J by 0 bases, and 3 bases separated the two germline ends. Germline CDR1 is MDHEN and CDR2 is SYDVKM.

The V call is TRBV28, the J call TRBJ2-7, with 9 bases that match TRBD2. Trimming at V came to 5 bases and at J to 7 bases, leaving 9 bases not matched to a gene. The V gene's germline CDR1 is MDHEN and CDR2 SYDVKM. The CDR3 extends over 14 amino acids. The CDR3 spells CASSVAGVTSEQYF. CDR3 bases: TGTGCCAGCAGTGTAGCGGGAGTAACGAGTGAGCAGTACTTC.

The V gene is TRBV11-2, the J gene TRBJ1-1; D unclear. Per germline, CDR1 SGHAT and CDR2 FQNNGV. Trimming took 5 bases from V and 1 from J, leaving 11 bases between them. The CDR3 is 14 residues long. CDR3 sequence reads: CASSPSGWNTEAFF. The CDR3 nucleotides are TGTGCCAGCAGCCCATCAGGTTGGAACACTGAAGCTTTCTTT.

The gene calls are TRBV30 and TRBJ2-5, with TRBD1 as a possible D gene (6 bases). The V end was cut by 3 bases, the J end by 5 bases, with 13 bases between. Germline V CDR1 and CDR2: GTSNPN, SVGIG (reference sequence). The length of the CDR3 is 13 residues. CDR3 bases: TGTGCCTGGAGCGTGGGGGCGCGGGAGACCCAGTACTTC. It encodes CAWSVGARETQYF.

The genes are TRBV28 and TRBJ2-1, with a weak D call TRBD1 (5 bases). V dropped 4 bases and J dropped 2 bases, with 9 bases sitting between them. The V gene's germline CDR1 is MDHEN and CDR2 SYDVKM. This CDR3 comprises 14 residues. The chain's CDR3 is CASSSGIPYNEQFF. The CDR3 region has the DNA TGTGCCAGCAGTTCAGGGATCCCCTACAATGAGCAGTTCTTC.

The CDR3 loop reads CASFRPGGTGELFF. DNA for the CDR3: TGTGCCAGCTTCCGGCCAGGAGGTACCGGGGAGCTGTTTTTT. V and J are TRBV7-9 and TRBJ2-2, with D tentatively TRBD2 (5 bases). The CDR3 sequence is 14 residues long. V shed 8 bases and J shed 5 bases, with 15 bases lying between them. Germline CDR1 reads SEHNR; CDR2 reads FQNEAQ (reference sequence).

This sequence joins TRBV7-2 and TRBJ2-1; possible D gene TRBD2, 6 bases. Germline V gives CDR1 SGHTA, CDR2 FQGNSA. The CDR3 is made up of 15 amino acids. Deletions cut 1 base from V and 3 bases from J, with 10 bases between. CDR3 amino acids: CASSLDSGGYNEQFF. CDR3 in DNA: TGTGCCAGCAGCTTAGATTCCGGGGGCTACAATGAGCAGTTCTTC.

The chain couples TRBV25-1 to TRBJ1-4, with D possibly matching TRBD1 (5 bases). CDR1 and CDR2 from the germline V gene are MGHDK and SYGVNS. The CDR3 consists of 15 residues. With 2 bases removed from V and 4 bases from J, the gap between germline ends came to 11 bases. Written as DNA, the CDR3 is TGTGCCAGCAGTGAACAGGGTGCGCATAATGAAAAACTGTTTTTT. This gives the protein CASSEQGAHNEKLFF.

The V and J genes are TRBV28 and TRBJ1-5; 7 bases map to TRBD1. Germline CDR1 and CDR2: MDHEN and SYDVKM. V dropped 8 bases and J dropped 6; count of bases not matched to a gene: 7. The CDR3 is 13 amino acids. Written as DNA, the CDR3 is TGTGCCAGCGGTACAGGGGTTACTCAGCCCCAGCATTTT. This codes for CASGTGVTQPQHF.

The CDR3 nucleotides are TGTGCCAGCAGTCCATACAATGAGCAGTTCTTC. It translates to CASSPYNEQFF. The chain links TRBV28 to TRBJ2-1; D is ambiguous. With 5 bases removed from V and 4 bases from J, the gap between germline ends came to 3 bases. The CDR3 has 11 amino acids. CDR1 is MDHEN and CDR2 is SYDVKM in the germline V gene.

DNA of the CDR3: TGCAGCGCCCGGACAGGGGGAGCCGGGGAGCTGTTTTTT. The encoded protein is CSARTGGAGELFF. The genes are TRBV29-1 and TRBJ2-2, with 10 bases that match TRBD1. The germline gives CDR1 SQVTM, CDR2 ANQGSEA. The trim removed 7 bases at V and 6 bases at J, leaving 5 bases unmatched. This CDR3 has 13 amino acids.

This clone was seen once. The same CDR3 also results from other DNA sequences found in this sample. The chain uses TRBV2 and TRBJ1-5, with a possible D match to TRBD1 (5 bases). The CDR3 has 14 amino acids. The V and J ends lost 5 bases and 3 bases respectively, with 11 bases between them. Germline lookup yields CDR1 SNHLY and CDR2 FYNNEI. The CDR3 loop is CASSSQGSNQPQHF. The CDR3 DNA reads as TGTGCCAGCAGTTCCCAGGGTTCCAATCAGCCCCAGCATTTT.